This TCR beta chain was documented in a study of tumor and adjacent non-tumor tissue in lung cancer. The study, taken as a whole, reports: Normal lung showed higher cumulative top 100 clone frequency than tumor.

The template was RNA from unsorted bulk tissue. Three rounds of nested PCR, following a modified ARM-PCR protocol, produced the TCRbeta library. MiXCR was run by TCRdb on the multiplex PCR reads, yielding one entry per CDR3 protein. The repertoire consists of about 200,000 distinct CDR3 sequences, with over 55% occurring once and the leading ten covering roughly 24%. Concerning this clonotype: Antigen specificity is unknown.

This CDR3 has 14 residues. Deletions cut 4 bases from V and 2 bases from J, with 11 bases between. Germline V gene data show CDR1 as SGHRS and CDR2 as YFSETQ. This chain connects TRBV5-1 to TRBJ2-3, with D perhaps matching TRBD1 or TRBD2 (5 bases each). This clonotype was sampled from a man aged 55 to 70 with non-small cell lung cancer. Sequencing used lung tumor tissue. The CDR3 sequence: CASSDGAVTDTQYF. CDR3 bases: TGCGCCAGCAGCGACGGGGCGGTCACAGATACGCAGTATTTT.